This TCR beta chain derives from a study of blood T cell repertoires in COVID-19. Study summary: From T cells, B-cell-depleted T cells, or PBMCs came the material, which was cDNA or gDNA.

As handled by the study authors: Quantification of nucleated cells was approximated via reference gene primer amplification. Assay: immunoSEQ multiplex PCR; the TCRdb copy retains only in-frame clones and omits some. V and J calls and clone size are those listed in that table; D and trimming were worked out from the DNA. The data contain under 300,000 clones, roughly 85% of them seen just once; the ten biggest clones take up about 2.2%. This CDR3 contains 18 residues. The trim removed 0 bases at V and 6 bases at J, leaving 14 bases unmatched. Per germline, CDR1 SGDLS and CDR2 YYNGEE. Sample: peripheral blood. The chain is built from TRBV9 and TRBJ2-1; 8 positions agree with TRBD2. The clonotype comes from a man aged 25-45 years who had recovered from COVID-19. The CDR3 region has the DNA TGTGCCAGCAGCGTAGATGGCGTGGCGGGGGGTGGGCGCAATGAGCAGTTCTTC. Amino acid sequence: CASSVDGVAGGGRNEQFF.